Given below is one TCR beta chain in context. Its cognate antigen has yet to be identified. No base-level quality is on record; no much larger clone is a single base apart. The immunoSEQ Assay, a bias-controlled multiplex PCR, was used to amplify TCRbeta CDR3 regions from genomic DNA. Per the original workflow: Within the assay, amplification of reference gene primers was used to estimate how many nucleated cells each sample contained. To quantify the absolute abundance of each unique TCRbeta CDR3 rearrangement, sequence reads were collapsed and filtered. For each sample, productive Simpson clonality was calculated as the square root of Simpson's diversity index over productive rearrangements. TCRdb carries this immuneACCESS record with in-frame sequences only. Its versions omit some clonotypes, under half of them owing to an unresolved V gene in the studies checked, with the rest unexplained. From that table come the V and J calls and clone size; the DNA was used to work out D and trimming. The sample table holds some 110,000 clones, of which about 90% were seen once. 7.7% of the sample belongs to the ten largest clones.

These data originate in a study of blood T cell repertoires in COVID-19 (dated by TCRdb to the early 2020s). Background on the whole study: Samples covering the acute and convalescent phases of COVID-19 were provided by collaborators in the United States, Italy and Spain. The material from the prospective study consisted of cDNA or gDNA derived from T cells, B-cell-depleted T cells, or PBMCs. Deeply sampled blood TCRbeta repertoires from subjects exposed to, actively infected with, or recovered from COVID-19 were included in the dataset. A freely available public database, intended as a resource for researchers studying the immune response to SARS-CoV-2, is where the repertoires were released. Samples were obtained from the ongoing ImmuneRACE study (first 160 participants) and from 1,254 subjects provided by 6 global collaborators. The sample metadata nearly always contained a de-identified subject ID, COVID-19 status, age in years and sex. Where available, HLA class I and class II types were taken from metadata supplied by the sample provider and were not determined by assay-based typing. Findings and caveats that apply to the study as a whole: The quantity of clinical and demographic metadata differed by source and by participant and was supplied without curation.

Whole blood was collected in K2EDTA tubes by collaborating institutions according to the institutions' own protocols. For TCRbeta analysis, collaborators shipped samples in one of three forms: frozen whole blood, isolated PBMCs, or DNA extracted from either of those sample types. From a lookup of the germline V gene, CDR1 and CDR2 are MRHNA and SNTAGT. The CDR3 has 13 amino acids, counting the end cysteine and phenylalanine. Of all the DNA, just the CDR3 is kept, 39 bases in frame from base 1. V trim: 0 bases; J trim: 13 bases; unmatched bases: 5. Sequencing was carried out using peripheral blood. The chain couples TRBV6-4 to TRBJ2-1; 8 central bases correspond to TRBD1. The sequence derives from a human donor in a cohort sampled during active COVID-19. The DNA sequence is TGTGCCAGCAGTGACTCCGGCAGGGGGCGTCAGTTCTTC. It codes for CASSDSGRGRQFF.